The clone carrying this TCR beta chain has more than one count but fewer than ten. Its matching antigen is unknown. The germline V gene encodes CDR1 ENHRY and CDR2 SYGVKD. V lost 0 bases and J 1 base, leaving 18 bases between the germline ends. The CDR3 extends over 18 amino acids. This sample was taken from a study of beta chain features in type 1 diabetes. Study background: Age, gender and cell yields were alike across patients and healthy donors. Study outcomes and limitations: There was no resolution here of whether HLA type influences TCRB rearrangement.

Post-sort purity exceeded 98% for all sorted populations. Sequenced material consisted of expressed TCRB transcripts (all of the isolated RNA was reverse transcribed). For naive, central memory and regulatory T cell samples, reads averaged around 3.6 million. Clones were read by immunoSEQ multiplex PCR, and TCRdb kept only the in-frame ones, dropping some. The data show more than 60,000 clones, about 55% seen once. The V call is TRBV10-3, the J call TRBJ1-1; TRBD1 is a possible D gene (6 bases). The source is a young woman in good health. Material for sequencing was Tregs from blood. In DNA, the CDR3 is TGTGCCATCAGTGAGTCAGGGCAGGGGCGGTCGACGAACACTGAAGCTTTCTTT. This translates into CAISESGQGRSTNTEAFF.